The clone carrying this T cell receptor beta chain occurred a few times. Indicated time point: newly diagnosed GD, antithyroid drugs for less than 3 months. PBMCs were the source of the RNA used for TCR sequencing. With iRepertoire HTBI primers and Arm-PCR of CDR3 regions, TCR beta libraries were built. Authors' processing steps: Identification of gene segments yielded over 60 TRBV and more than eleven TRBJ across samples. A single record per CDR3 protein comes from TCRdb applying MiXCR to the multiplex PCR reads. TCRdb, not the authors, supplied the V and J calls. The repertoire includes approximately 560,000 distinct CDR3 sequences, about 16% of them detected once, and more than 10% sits in the top ten. The germline V gene encodes CDR1 SEHNR and CDR2 FQNEAQ (reference sequence). There are 16 residues in the CDR3. Trimming took off 5 bases at V and 0 bases at J, with 17 bases between the two ends.

This specimen comes from a study of regulatory T cells in long-lasting Graves disease. These data were also filed under a second study, of T cells in Graves' hyperthyroidism and ophthalmopathy. That source notes: Graves' hyperthyroidism is called stable when ophthalmopathy does not progress within 18 months. The TCR CDR3 was amplified in a first-round RT-PCR using the HTBI primer set. Most thyroid clonotypes that were expanded above 0.001 also turned up in blood.

The sequencing used peripheral blood mononuclear cells (PBMCs), collected at new diagnosis, from a patient treated with antithyroid drugs. J is TRBJ2-7 and V is TRBV7-9, with TRBD2 as a possible D gene (6 bases). The sequence was obtained from a man between 18 and 29 years old with Graves disease. The CDR3 DNA reads TGTGCCAGCAGCGAGACCGACCGGGACTTCTCCTACGAGCAGTACTTC. Translated: CASSETDRDFSYEQYF.